The sequence of this T cell receptor (beta chain) was determined in a study of T cells in Graves' hyperthyroidism and ophthalmopathy. General study points: Most thyroid-expanded clonotypes above 0.001 were also found in blood. Ophthalmopathy was distinguished from stable hyperthyroidism by 13 V-J signatures.

Amplification yielded TCR beta CDR3 regions, with RNA transcripts as the source. HTBI primers were the set used in a first-round RT-PCR of the TCR CDR3. Using its own MiXCR run on the multiplex PCR reads, TCRdb lists one record per CDR3 protein. Of 350,000 or so distinct CDR3 sequences detected, around 18% appear once; the ten largest clones hold about 16%. In regard to this clonotype: What it recognizes is unknown.

V lost 5 bases to trimming and J lost 7 bases; unmatched junction nucleotides: 9. Germline values: CDR1 MNHNS, CDR2 SASEGT. This CDR3 is 16 amino acids long. Ophthalmopathy cases met thresholds of Clinical Activity Score at least 3, NOSPECS grade at least 4 and duration under 3 months. PBMCs were collected from a 10 ml volume of fresh peripheral blood. The chain couples TRBV6-1 to TRBJ1-5; 12 bases match TRBD1. Sample: blood. This TCR was sampled from a woman in her 40s with Graves' ophthalmopathy. This CDR3 reads CASSLGTGTGGQPQHF. Written as DNA, the CDR3 is TGTGCCAGCAGTCTGGGGACCGGGACAGGGGGCCAGCCCCAGCATTTT.